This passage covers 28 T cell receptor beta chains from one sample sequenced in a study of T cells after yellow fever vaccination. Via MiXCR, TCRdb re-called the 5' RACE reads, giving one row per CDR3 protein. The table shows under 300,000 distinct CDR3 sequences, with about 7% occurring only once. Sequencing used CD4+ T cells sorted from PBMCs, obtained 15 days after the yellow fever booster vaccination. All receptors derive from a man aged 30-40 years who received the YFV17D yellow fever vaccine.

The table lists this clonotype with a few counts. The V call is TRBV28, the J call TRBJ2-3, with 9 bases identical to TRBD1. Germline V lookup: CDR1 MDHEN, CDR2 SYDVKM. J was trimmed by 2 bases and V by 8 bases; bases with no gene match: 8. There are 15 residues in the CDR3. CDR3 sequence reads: CASPPGQGLTDTQYF. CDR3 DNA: TGTGCCAGCCCCCCGGGACAGGGCCTCACAGATACGCAGTATTTT. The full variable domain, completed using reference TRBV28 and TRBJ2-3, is DVKVTQSSRYLVKRTGEKVFLECVQDMDHENMFWYRQDPGLGLRLIYFSYDVKMKEKGDIPEGYSVSREKKERFSLILESASTNQTSMYLCASPPGQGLTDTQYFGPGTRLTVL.

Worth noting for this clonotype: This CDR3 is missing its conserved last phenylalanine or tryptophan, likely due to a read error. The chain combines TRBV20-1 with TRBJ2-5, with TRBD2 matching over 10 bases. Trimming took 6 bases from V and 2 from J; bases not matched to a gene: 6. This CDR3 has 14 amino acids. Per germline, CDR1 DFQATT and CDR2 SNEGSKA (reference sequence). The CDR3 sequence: CSATSGRGQETQYL. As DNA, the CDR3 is TGCAGTGCCACCAGCGGGAGGGGGCAAGAGACCCAGTACCTC.

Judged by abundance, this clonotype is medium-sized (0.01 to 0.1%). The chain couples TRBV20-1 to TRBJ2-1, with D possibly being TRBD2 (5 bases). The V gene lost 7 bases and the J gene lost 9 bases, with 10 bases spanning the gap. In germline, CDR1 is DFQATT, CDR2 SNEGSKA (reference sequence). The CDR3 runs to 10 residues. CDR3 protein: CSVGVGEQFF. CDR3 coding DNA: TGCAGTGTCGGGGTGGGTGAGCAGTTCTTC.

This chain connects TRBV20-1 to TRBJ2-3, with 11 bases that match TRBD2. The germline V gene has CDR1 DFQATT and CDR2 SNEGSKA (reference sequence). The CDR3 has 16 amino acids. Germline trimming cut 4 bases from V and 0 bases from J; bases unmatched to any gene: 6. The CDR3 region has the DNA TGCAGTGCTAAGGGACTAGCGGTTTATAGCACAGATACGCAGTATTTT. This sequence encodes CSAKGLAVYSTDTQYF.

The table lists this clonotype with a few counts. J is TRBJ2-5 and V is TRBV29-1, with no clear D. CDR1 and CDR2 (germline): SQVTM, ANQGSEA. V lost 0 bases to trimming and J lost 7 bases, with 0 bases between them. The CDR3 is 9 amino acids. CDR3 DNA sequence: TGCAGCGTTGAAGAGACCCAGTACTTC. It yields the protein CSVEETQYF.

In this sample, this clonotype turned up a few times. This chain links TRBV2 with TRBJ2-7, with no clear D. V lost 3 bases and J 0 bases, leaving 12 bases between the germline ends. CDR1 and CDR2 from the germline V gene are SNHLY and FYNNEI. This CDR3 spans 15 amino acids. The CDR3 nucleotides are TGTGCCAGCAGTGAGTTGAACTCCCTCTCCTACGAGCAGTACTTC. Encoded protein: CASSELNSLSYEQYF.

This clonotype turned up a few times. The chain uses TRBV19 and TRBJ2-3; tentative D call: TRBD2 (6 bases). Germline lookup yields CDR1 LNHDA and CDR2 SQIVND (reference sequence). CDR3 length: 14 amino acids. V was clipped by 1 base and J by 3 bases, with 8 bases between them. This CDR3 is CASSIGRATDTQYF. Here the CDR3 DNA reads TGTGCCAGTAGTATAGGGAGGGCGACAGATACGCAGTATTTT.

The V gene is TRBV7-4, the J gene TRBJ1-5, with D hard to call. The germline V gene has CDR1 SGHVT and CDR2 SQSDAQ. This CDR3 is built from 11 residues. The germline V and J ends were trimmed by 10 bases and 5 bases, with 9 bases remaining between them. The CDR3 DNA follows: TGTGCCAATACACACCATCAGCCCCAGCATTTT. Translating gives CANTHHQPQHF.

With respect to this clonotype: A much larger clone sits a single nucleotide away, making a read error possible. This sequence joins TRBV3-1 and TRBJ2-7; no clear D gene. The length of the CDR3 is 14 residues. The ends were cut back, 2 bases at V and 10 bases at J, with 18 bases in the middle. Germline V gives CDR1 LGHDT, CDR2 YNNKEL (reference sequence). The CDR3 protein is CASSQTWSAGDQYF. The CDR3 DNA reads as TGTGCCAGCAGCCAAACCTGGTCGGCTGGCGATCAGTACTTC.

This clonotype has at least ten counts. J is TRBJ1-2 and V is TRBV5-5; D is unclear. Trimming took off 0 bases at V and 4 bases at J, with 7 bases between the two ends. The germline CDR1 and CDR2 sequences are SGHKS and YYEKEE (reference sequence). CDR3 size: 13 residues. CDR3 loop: CASSLDGAYGYTF. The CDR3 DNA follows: TGTGCCAGCAGCTTGGACGGAGCCTATGGCTACACCTTC. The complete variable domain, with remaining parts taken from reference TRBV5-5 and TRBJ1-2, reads DAGVTQSPTHLIKTRGQQVTLRCSPISGHKSVSWYQQVLGQGPQFIFQYYEKEERGRGNFPDRFSARQFPNYSSELNVNALLLGDSALYLCASSLDGAYGYTFGSGTRLTVV.

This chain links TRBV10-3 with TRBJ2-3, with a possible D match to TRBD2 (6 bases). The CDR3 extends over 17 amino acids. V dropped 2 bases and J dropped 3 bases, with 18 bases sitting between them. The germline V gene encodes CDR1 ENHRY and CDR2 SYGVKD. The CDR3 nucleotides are TGTGCCATCAGTGAGGATCGAGCGGGTTTAACAACAGATACGCAGTATTTT. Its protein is CAISEDRAGLTTDTQYF.

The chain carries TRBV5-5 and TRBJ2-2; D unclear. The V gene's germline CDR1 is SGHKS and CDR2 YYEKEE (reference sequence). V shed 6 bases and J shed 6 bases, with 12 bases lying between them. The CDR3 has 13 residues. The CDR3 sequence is CASTRGGSGELFF. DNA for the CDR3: TGTGCCAGCACCAGAGGTGGTTCCGGGGAGCTGTTTTTT.

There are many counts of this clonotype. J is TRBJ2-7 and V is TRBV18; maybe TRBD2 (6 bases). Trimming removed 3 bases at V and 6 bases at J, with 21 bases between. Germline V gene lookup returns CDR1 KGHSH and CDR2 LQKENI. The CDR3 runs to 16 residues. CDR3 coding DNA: TGTGCCAGCTCACCTACATACGGGAGCCCCCGAGGCGAGCAGTACTTC. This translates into CASSPTYGSPRGEQYF.

In DNA, the CDR3 is TGCAGCGGGGGTCCGAAACTCTACACAGATACGCAGTATTTT. Translating gives CSGGPKLYTDTQYF. V gene TRBV29-1 combines with J gene TRBJ2-3; no reliable D call. The CDR3 totals 14 residues. V was clipped by 7 bases and J by 2 bases, with 16 bases between them. CDR1 is SQVTM and CDR2 is ANQGSEA in the germline V gene.

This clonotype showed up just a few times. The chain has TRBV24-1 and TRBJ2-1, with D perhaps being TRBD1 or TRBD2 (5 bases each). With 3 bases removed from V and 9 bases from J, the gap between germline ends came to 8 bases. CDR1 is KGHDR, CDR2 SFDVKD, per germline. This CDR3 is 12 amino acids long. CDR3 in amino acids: CATSDGGAEQFF. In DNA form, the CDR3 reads TGTGCCACCAGTGATGGGGGAGCTGAGCAGTTCTTC.

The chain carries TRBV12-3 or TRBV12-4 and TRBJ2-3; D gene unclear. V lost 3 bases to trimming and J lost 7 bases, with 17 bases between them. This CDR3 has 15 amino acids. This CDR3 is CASSLLTLKGNTQYF. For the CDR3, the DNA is TGTGCCAGCAGTTTGTTGACCCTAAAGGGAAATACGCAGTATTTT.

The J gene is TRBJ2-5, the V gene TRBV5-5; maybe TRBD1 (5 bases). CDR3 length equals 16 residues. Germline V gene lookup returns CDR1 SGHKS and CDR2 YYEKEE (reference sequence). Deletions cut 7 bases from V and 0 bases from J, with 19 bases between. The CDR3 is CASRARVPTYQETQYF. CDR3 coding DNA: TGTGCCAGCCGGGCCAGGGTCCCCACGTACCAAGAGACCCAGTACTTC.

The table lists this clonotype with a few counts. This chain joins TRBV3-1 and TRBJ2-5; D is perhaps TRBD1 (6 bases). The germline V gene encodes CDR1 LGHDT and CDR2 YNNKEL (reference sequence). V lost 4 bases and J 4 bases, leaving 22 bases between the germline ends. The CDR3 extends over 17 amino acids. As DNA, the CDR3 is TGTGCCAGCAGCCCAACCGGGACAAGAGAGGGATTAGAGACCCAGTACTTC. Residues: CASSPTGTREGLETQYF.

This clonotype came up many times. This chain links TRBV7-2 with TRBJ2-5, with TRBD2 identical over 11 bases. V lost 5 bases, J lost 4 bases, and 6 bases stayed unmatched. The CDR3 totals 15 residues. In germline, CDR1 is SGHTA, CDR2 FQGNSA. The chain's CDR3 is CASSKLAGGPETQYF. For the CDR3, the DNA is TGTGCCAGCAGCAAATTAGCGGGAGGGCCAGAGACCCAGTACTTC.

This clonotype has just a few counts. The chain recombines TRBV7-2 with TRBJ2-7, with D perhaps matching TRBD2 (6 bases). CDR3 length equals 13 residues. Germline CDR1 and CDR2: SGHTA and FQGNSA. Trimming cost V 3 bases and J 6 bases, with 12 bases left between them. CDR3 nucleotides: TGTGCCAGCAGCTTTGGTCTAGCGTTCGAGCAGTACTTC. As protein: CASSFGLAFEQYF. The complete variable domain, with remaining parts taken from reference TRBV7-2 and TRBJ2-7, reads GAGVSQSPSNKVTEKGKDVELRCDPISGHTALYWYRQSLGQGLEFLIYFQGNSAPDKSGLPSDRFSAERTGGSVSTLTIQRTQQEDSAVYLCASSFGLAFEQYFGPGTRLTVT.

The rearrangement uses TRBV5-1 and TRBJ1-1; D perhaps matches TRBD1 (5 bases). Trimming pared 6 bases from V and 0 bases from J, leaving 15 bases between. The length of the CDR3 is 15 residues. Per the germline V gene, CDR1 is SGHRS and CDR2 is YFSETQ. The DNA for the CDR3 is TGCGCCAGCACCGAGGGTGGGGGAATGAACACTGAAGCTTTCTTT. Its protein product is CASTEGGGMNTEAFF.

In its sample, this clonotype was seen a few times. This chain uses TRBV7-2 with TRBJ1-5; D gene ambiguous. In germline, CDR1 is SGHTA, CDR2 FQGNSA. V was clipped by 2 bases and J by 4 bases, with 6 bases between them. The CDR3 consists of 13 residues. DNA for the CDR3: TGTGCCAGCAGCTTATGGCAGAATCAGCCCCAGCATTTT. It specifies CASSLWQNQPQHF.

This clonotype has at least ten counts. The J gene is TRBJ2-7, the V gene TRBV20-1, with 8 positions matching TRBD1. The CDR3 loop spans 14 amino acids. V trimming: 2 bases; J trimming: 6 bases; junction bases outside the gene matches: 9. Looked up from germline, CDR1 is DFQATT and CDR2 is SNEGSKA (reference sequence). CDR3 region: CSARTGQGAGEQYF. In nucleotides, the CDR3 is TGCAGTGCTAGAACCGGACAGGGCGCCGGCGAGCAGTACTTC.

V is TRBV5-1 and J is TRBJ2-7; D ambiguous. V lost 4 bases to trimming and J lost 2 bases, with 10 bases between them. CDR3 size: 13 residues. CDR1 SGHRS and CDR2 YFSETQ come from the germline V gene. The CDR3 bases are TGCGCCAGCAGCAGAACTACTCCCTACGAGCAGTACTTC. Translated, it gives CASSRTTPYEQYF.

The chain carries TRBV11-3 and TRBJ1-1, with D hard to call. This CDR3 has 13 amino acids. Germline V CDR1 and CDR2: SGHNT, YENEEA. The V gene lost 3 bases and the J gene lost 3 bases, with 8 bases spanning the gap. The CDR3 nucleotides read TGTGCCAGCAGCTTTACGGATGACACTGAAGCTTTCTTT. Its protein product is CASSFTDDTEAFF. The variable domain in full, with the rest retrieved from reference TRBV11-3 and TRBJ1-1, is EAGVVQSPRYKIIEKKQPVAFWCNPISGHNTLYWYLQNLGQGPELLIRYENEEAVDDSQLPKDRFSAERLKGVDSTLKIQPAELGDSAVYLCASSFTDDTEAFFGQGTRLTVV.

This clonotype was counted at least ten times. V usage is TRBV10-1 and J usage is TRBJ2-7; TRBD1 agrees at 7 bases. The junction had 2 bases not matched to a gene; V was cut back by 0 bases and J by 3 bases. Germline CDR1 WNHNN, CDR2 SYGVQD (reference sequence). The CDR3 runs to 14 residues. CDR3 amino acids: CASSESGTVYEQYF. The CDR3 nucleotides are TGCGCCAGCAGTGAGTCGGGGACAGTCTACGAGCAGTACTTC.

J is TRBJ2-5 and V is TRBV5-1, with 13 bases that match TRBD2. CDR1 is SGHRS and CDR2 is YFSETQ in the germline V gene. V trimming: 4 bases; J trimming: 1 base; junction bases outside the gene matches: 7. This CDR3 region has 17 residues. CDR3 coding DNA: TGCGCCAGCAGCGGGGGACTAGCGGGGATCCTCCAAGAGACCCAGTACTTC. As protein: CASSGGLAGILQETQYF.

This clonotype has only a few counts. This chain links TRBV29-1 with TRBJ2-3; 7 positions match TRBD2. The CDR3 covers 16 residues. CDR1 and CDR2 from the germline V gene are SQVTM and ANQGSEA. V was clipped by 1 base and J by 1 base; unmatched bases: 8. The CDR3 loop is CSVEAGGVLGTDTQYF. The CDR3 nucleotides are TGCAGCGTTGAAGCGGGAGGTGTTCTGGGCACAGATACGCAGTATTTT.